One TCR beta chain is described in this entry. This specimen comes from a study of blood T cell repertoires in COVID-19. The CDR3 spans 13 residues. Germline lookup yields CDR1 MNHEY and CDR2 SVGAGI. V lost 2 bases and J 14 bases, leaving 13 bases between the germline ends. Per the study methods: Amplification from reference gene primers served as the basis for estimated nucleated cell counts. Produced via immunoSEQ multiplex PCR; TCRdb's table is partial and in-frame only. That table is the source of V, J and clone size, and D and trimming were worked out from the DNA. Among 150,000 to 200,000 clones, roughly 77% were seen once, and the ten largest hold roughly a sixth.

V is TRBV6-5 and J is TRBJ1-6, with D maybe TRBD1 (5 bases). This clonotype originated in a woman between 50 and 59 years old with acute COVID-19. The sample was PBMCs or T cells enriched from blood (not recorded which). In DNA, the CDR3 is TGTGCCAGCAGTTACGAGCAGGGCTCGGCCCTCCACTTT. Protein product: CASSYEQGSALHF.